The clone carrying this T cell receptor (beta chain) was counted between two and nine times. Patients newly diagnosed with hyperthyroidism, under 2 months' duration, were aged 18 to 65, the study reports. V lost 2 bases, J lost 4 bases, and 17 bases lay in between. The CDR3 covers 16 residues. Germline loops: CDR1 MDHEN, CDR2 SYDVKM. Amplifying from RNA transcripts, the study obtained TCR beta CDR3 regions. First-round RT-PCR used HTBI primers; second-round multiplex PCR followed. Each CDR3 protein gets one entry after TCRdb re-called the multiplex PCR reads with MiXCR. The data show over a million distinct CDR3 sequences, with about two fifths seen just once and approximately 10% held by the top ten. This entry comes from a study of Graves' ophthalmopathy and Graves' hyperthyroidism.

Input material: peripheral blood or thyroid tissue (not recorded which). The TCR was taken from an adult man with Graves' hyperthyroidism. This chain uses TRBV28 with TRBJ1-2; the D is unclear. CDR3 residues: CASSLTPDTPSYGYTF. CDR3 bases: TGTGCCAGCAGTTTAACCCCCGACACTCCCAGCTATGGCTACACCTTC.